This T cell receptor (beta chain) appears in the sequencing data of a study of T cell responses to AZD1222 COVID-19 vaccine (dated by TCRdb to the early 2020s). Regarding the study in general: AZD1222 recipients given second doses at about 4 weeks or at about 12 weeks were pooled, since spike-specific TCR depth and breadth were not found to differ between the two schedules. A total of under 250 trial participants underwent TCR sequencing, of whom some 200 had received two doses of AZD1222 and 26 had received two doses of the MenACWY control vaccine. Trial participants were enrolled by age into 18-55, 56-69 and 70-plus year subgroups, with approximately 150, 30 and 60 TCR-sequenced participants respectively. On the study overall, not on this receptor specifically: The whole spike protein was spanned by vaccine-associated CD4 TCRs, and dominant responses were seen in regions 160-218 and 743-854. Because no day 14 peak-response samples were available, the repertoires could be characterized only after the peak T cell response. Epitopes outside the regions mutated in the B.1.351 and B.1.1.7 variants were reportedly recognized by nearly half of the unique spike-specific TCRs. Conclusions about previously exposed vaccinees are limited because only six or seven AZD1222 recipients were SARS-CoV-2 seropositive at baseline. Most participants were white British and females outnumbered males, and the authors suggested that clonal diversity may have been underestimated. After two AZD1222 doses, both the breadth and the depth of spike-specific TCRs were significantly higher than at day 0 and than in MenACWY recipients. In the small 56-69-year group, the increase in depth fell short of significance, most likely because of low power.

For this clone: Its binding antigen is unknown. Base qualities are not at hand, and no much larger clone is one base apart.

The CDR3 regions of human TCRbeta chains were analyzed by immunosequencing. The original methods were these. Repertoire TCRs were checked for matches against a reference library of SARS-CoV-2-specific TCRs that had been generated using the MIRA antigen-specificity platform. Breadth meant the fraction of unique TCRs that were SARS-CoV-2-associated, whereas depth meant the fraction of total T cells that were SARS-CoV-2-associated. Using the MIRA data, every spike-specific TCR was mapped to the spike region that the TCR reacted to and assigned to either a CD4 or a CD8 class. Log10-transformed breadth and depth values were compared by one-way ANOVA with Sidak's multiple comparisons tests. TCRdb holds this immuneACCESS table with in-frame rearrangements only. Some clones are missing; in checked studies, unresolved V genes explain under half, and the rest has no known cause. From that table come the V and J calls and clone size; the DNA was used to work out D and trimming. For this sample there are 70,000 to 90,000 clones; under 90% appear just once. The top ten constitute over 2% of the sample.

What this sample's time point label stands for: baseline before first vaccination. The vaccinee samples were drawn from two UK trials, COV001 and COV002, one of which was a single-blind randomized controlled phase 2/3 trial testing AZD1222 (ChAdOx1 nCoV-19) in healthy adults. Trial participant PBMC samples were collected at day 0 and day 28 after the second dose for TCRbeta chain sequencing. Including the terminal cysteine and phenylalanine, the CDR3 comprises 15 residues. Only the CDR3 region is kept as DNA, spanning 45 bases read in frame from base 1. Via the germline V gene, CDR1 is MNHNS and CDR2 SASEGT. The junction carries 9 bases between V and J, which are trimmed by 1 base and 0 bases respectively.

Recombination joined TRBV6-1 with TRBJ1-2, with the identity of the D gene unclear. Sample: peripheral blood, taken on day 0 of AZD1222 vaccination. The sequence came from an adult in good health. The nucleotides read TGTGCCAGCAGTGAAGGTCAGATAACTAACTATGGCTACACCTTC. Its product reads: CASSEGQITNYGYTF.